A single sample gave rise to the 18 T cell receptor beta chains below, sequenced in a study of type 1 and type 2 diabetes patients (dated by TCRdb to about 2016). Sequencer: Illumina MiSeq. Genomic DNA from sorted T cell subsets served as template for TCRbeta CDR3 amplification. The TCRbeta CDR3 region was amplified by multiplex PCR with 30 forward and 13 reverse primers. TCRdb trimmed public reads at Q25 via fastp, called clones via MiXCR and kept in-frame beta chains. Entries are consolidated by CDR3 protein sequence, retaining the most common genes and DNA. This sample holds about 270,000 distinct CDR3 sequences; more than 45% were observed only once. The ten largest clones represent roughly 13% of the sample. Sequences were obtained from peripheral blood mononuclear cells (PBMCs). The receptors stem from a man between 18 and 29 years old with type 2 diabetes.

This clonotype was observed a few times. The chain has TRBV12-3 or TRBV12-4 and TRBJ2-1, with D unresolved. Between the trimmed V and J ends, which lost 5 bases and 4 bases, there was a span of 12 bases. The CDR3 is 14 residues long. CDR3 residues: CASSAPETYNEQFF. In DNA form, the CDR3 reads TGTGCCAGCAGTGCCCCCGAGACGTACAATGAGCAGTTCTTC.

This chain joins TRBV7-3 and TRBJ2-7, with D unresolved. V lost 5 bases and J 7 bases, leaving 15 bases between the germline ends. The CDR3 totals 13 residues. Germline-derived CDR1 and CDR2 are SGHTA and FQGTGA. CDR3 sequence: CASSATNGREQYF. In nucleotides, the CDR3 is TGTGCCAGCAGCGCCACAAACGGACGGGAGCAGTACTTC.

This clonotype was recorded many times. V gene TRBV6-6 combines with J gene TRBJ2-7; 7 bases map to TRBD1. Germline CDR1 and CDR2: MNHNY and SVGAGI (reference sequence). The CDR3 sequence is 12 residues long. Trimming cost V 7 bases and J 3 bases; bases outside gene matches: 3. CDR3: CASNQGDYEQYF. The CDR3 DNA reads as TGTGCCAGCAACCAGGGGGACTACGAGCAGTACTTC.

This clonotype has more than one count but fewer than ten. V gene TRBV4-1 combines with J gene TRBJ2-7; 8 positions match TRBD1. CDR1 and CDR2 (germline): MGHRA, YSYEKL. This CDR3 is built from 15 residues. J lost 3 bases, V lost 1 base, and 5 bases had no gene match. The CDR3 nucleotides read TGCGCCAGCAGCCAAGCCGGGACAGGTAGCTACGAGCAGTACTTC. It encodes CASSQAGTGSYEQYF.

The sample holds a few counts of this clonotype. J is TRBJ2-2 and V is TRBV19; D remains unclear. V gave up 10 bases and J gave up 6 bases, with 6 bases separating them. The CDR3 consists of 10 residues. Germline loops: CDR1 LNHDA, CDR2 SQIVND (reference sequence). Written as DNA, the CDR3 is TGTGCCACCGGCGCCGGGGAGCTGTTTTTT. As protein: CATGAGELFF.

The CDR3 DNA follows: TGTGCCAGCAGTTATGGGGTTAATGCTTTCTTT. Translation gives CASSYGVNAFF. V is TRBV6-1 and J is TRBJ1-1; D gene uncertain. Germline V lookup: CDR1 MNHNS, CDR2 SASEGT. The V and J ends lost 5 bases and 11 bases respectively, with 12 bases between them. The CDR3 totals 11 residues.

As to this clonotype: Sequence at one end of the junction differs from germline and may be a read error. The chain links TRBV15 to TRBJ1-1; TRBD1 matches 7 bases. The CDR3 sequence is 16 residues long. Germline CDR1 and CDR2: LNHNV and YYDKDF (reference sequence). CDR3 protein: CATSALNRGVGTEALF. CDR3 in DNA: TGTGCCACCAGCGCCCTAAACAGGGGAGTGGGCACTGAAGCTCTCTTT.

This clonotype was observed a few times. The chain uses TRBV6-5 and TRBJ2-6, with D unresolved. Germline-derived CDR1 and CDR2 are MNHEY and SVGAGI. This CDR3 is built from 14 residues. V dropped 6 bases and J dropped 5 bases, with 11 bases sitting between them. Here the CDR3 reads CASSSPGRANVLTF. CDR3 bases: TGTGCCAGCAGCTCTCCCGGAAGGGCCAACGTCCTGACTTTC.

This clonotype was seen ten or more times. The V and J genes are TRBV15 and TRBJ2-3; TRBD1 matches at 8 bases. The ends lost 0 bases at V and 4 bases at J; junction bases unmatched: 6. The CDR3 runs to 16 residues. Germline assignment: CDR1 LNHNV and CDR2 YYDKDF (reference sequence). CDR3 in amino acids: CATSRDRGRGPDTQYF. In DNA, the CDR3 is TGTGCCACCAGCAGAGATAGGGGCAGGGGGCCAGATACGCAGTATTTT.

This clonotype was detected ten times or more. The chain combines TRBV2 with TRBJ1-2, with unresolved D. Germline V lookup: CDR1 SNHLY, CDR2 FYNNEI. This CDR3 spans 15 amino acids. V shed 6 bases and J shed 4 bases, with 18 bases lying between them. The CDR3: CASSDGGSDLYGYTF. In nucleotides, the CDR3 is TGTGCCAGCAGCGACGGTGGTTCGGACCTCTATGGCTACACCTTC.

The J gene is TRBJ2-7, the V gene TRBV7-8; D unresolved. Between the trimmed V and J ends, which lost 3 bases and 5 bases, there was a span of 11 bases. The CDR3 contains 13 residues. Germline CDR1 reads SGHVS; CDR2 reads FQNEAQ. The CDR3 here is CASSFAVMDEQYF. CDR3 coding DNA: TGTGCCAGCAGCTTTGCAGTGATGGACGAGCAGTACTTC.

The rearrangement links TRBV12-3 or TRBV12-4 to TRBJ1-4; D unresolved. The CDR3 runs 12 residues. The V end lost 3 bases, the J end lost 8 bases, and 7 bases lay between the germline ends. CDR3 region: CASSFGYEKLFF. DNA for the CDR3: TGTGCCAGCAGTTTTGGATACGAAAAACTGTTTTTT.

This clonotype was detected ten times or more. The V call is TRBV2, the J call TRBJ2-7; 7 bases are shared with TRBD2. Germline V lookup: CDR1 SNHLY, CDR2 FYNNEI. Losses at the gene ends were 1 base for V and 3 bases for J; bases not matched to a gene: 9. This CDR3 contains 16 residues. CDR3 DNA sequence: TGTGCCAGCAGTGAAGGTCGGTCGCGGGGGTACTACGAGCAGTACTTC. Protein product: CASSEGRSRGYYEQYF.

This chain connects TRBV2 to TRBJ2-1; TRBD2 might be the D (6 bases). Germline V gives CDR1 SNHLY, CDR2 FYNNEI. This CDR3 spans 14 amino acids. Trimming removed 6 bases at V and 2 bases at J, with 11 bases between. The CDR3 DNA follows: TGTGCCAGCAGACCGGGACTTCCCTACAATGAGCAGTTCTTC. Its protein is CASRPGLPYNEQFF. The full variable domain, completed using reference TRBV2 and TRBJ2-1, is EPEVTQTPSHQVTQMGQEVILRCVPISNHLYFYWYRQILGQKVEFLVSFYNNEISEKSEIFDDQFSVERPDGSNFTLKIRSTKLEDSAMYFCASRPGLPYNEQFFGPGTRLTVL.

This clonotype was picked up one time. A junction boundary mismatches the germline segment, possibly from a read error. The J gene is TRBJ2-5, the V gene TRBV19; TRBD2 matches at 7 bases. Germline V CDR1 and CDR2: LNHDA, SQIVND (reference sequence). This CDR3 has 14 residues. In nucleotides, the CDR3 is TGTGCCAGTAGTACCTCCGGGACTACCGAGACCCGGTACTTC. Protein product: CASSTSGTTETRYF.

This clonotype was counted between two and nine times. CDR3 amino acids: CASSLNSGQVYSPLHF. The DNA of the CDR3 is TGTGCCAGCAGCTTAAATTCGGGACAAGTATATTCACCCCTCCACTTT. The chain couples TRBV7-3 to TRBJ1-6, with a weak D call TRBD1 (6 bases). V dropped 1 base and J dropped 8 bases, with 15 bases sitting between them. Germline V gene sequence: CDR1 SGHTA, CDR2 FQGTGA. The CDR3 length is 16 residues.

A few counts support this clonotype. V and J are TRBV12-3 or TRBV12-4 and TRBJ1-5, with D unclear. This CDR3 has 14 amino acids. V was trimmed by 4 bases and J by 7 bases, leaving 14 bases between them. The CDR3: CASSSLAKPQPQHF. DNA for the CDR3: TGTGCCAGCAGTTCATTGGCAAAACCCCAGCCCCAGCATTTT.

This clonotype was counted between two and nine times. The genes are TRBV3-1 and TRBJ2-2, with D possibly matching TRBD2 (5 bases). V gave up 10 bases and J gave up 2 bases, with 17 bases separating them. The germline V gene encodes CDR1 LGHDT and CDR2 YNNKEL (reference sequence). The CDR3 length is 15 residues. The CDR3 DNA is TGTGCCACCAGTGACCCCCGGGGAAACACCGGGGAGCTGTTTTTT. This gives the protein CATSDPRGNTGELFF.